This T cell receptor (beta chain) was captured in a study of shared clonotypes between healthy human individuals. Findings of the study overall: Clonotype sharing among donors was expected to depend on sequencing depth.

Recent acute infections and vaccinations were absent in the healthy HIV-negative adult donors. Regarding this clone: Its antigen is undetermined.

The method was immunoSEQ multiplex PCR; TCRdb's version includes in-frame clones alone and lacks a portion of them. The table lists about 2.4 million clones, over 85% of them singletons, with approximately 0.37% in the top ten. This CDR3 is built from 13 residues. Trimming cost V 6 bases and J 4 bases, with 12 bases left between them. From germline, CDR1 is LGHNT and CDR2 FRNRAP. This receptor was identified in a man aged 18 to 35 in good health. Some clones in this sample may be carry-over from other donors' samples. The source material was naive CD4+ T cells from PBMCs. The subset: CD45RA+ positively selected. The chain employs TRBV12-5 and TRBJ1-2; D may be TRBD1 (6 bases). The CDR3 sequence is CASGRTDLYGYTF. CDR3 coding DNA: TGTGCTAGTGGACGGACAGACCTCTATGGCTACACCTTC.